The rows below give T cell receptor beta chains drawn from one sample of a study of T cell changes during pregnancy in multiple sclerosis. The table came from immunoSEQ multiplex PCR; TCRdb's copy has only in-frame clones and leaves some out. The sample lists 35,000 to 45,000 clones, around 93% occurring once. The sample was CD4+ T cells from peripheral blood mononuclear cells, taken before pregnancy. Receptors originate from a female donor with multiple sclerosis, enrolled in a pregnancy study. Both conserved end residues are part of each CDR3. A D gene is named only where the DNA matches it firmly. Not all rows give a size; the values are once, few, many and, for expanded clones, a class.

TGTGCCAGTAGGGGGGCTGGGGAGCTGTTTTTT,CASRGAGELFF,TRBJ2-2,TRBV19,.,.
TGTGCCATCAGTGAGTCGCGCGGCAGGGGAGGGTCCTACGAGCAGTACTTC,CAISESRGRGGSYEQYF,TRBJ2-7,TRBV10-3,once,.
TGTGCCAGCAGTTACTCTCCGGGAGTAGGTGAAAAACTGTTTTTT,CASSYSPGVGEKLFF,TRBJ1-4,TRBV6-5,.,.
TGTGCCTCGAGCAGGGACTATGGCTACACCTTC,CASSRDYGYTF,TRBJ1-2,TRBV30,.,.
TGTGCCAGCAGCTTAGTCGGGGACACTGAAGCTTTCTTT,CASSLVGDTEAFF,TRBJ1-1,TRBV7-9,.,.
TGTGCCTGGAGCGTACAGGGGTCCCCTAACTATGGCTACACCTTC,CAWSVQGSPNYGYTF,TRBJ1-2,TRBV30,once,TRBD1
TGTGCCAGTAGTATAGGGGATGGACAGCCCTATGGCTACACCTTC,CASSIGDGQPYGYTF,TRBJ1-2,TRBV19,.,.
TGTGCCAGCAGCTTAGGGGTGGAGCGGGGGGCCGCAGATACGCAGTATTTT,CASSLGVERGAADTQYF,TRBJ2-3,TRBV11-3,.,TRBD2
TGTGCCTGGGGACAGTTGAACACTGAAGCTTTCTTT,CAWGQLNTEAFF,TRBJ1-1,TRBV30,.,.
TGCAGCGTCCGCACTAGCGGGGTTTACACAGATACGCAGTATTTT,CSVRTSGVYTDTQYF,TRBJ2-3,TRBV29-1,.,TRBD2
TGTGCCAGCAGTGCCCGACCGGGTAAAACCCAGCATTTT,CASSARPGKTQHF,TRBJ1-5,TRBV2,.,.
TGTGCCAGTAGCCTTTCGGGGACAGGCAGTAACTATGGCTACACCTTC,CASSLSGTGSNYGYTF,TRBJ1-2,TRBV19,.,TRBD1
TGTGCCTGGAATAAAGGCGGACAGGGCACTGAAGCTTTCTTT,CAWNKGGQGTEAFF,TRBJ1-1,TRBV30,.,TRBD1
TGTGCCAGCAGTTTATTTGGGACTAGTGCCTCCGGGGAGCTGTTTTTT,CASSLFGTSASGELFF,TRBJ2-2,TRBV11-3,.,TRBD2
TGTGCCAGCAGCTTATGGGGAGGGGACAATGAGCAGTTCTTC,CASSLWGGDNEQFF,TRBJ2-1,TRBV7-9,.,TRBD2
TGTGCCAGCAGCTCAGCCGGGACAGGGTACACTGAAGCTTTCTTT,CASSSAGTGYTEAFF,TRBJ1-1,TRBV11-2,.,TRBD1
TGTGCCAGCTCACCAGAGGGTCGACTAGCGGGGGTGTACAATGAGCAGTTCTTC,CASSPEGRLAGVYNEQFF,TRBJ2-1,TRBV18,.,TRBD2
TGTGCCTGGAAGGCCCAGGGGGCACCCTATGGCTACACCTTC,CAWKAQGAPYGYTF,TRBJ1-2,TRBV30,.,TRBD1
TGTGCCAGCAGTACCGCCTGGGCGGGGGTCTCTGGGGCCAACGTCCTGACTTTC,CASSTAWAGVSGANVLTF,TRBJ2-6,TRBV27,.,TRBD2
TGTGCCAGCAGCCTACAGGGGGGGGATGTCTACACCTTC,CASSLQGGDVYTF,TRBJ1-2,TRBV7-9,few,TRBD1
TGTGCCAGTAGTATCCGGGGTCCGGGGAATTCACCCCTCCACTTT,CASSIRGPGNSPLHF,TRBJ1-6,TRBV19,.,.
TGTGCCAGCAGCTTGTTACAGGCAACCTCTGGAAACACCATATATTTT,CASSLLQATSGNTIYF,TRBJ1-3,TRBV7-2,.,.
TGTGCCAGTAGTATACAGGGGGCGCTTGAAGCTTTCTTT,CASSIQGALEAFF,TRBJ1-1,TRBV19,.,TRBD1
TGCGCCAGCAGCCCGGACAGCCCGTACTCTGGAAACACCATATATTTT,CASSPDSPYSGNTIYF,TRBJ1-3,TRBV5-1,.,.
TGTGCCAGCAGCCCCCCAGGGACCTACAATGAGCAGTTCTTC,CASSPPGTYNEQFF,TRBJ2-1,TRBV4-2,.,.
TGTGCCAGCAGCAAAGACAGGGGCGGCTACACCTTC,CASSKDRGGYTF,TRBJ1-2,TRBV5-4,.,TRBD1
TGTGCCATCAGTGCCGGACAGGGGGCGGGAGAGACCCAGTACTTC,CAISAGQGAGETQYF,TRBJ2-5,TRBV10-3,.,TRBD1
TGTGCCAGCAGCCCCTCAGGGGGAAGGGGCACTGAAGCTTTCTTT,CASSPSGGRGTEAFF,TRBJ1-1,TRBV7-2,.,TRBD1
TGTGCCTGGACCTCCGGGACACCGAATAATTCACCCCTCCACTTT,CAWTSGTPNNSPLHF,TRBJ1-6,TRBV30,.,.
TGTGCCAGCAGTGAGGCCGGAGTGGGTGGCTACACCTTC,CASSEAGVGGYTF,TRBJ1-2,TRBV6-4,.,.
TGTGCCAGCAGCCCCCTGCGGAGGACAGGGGGCATCTATGAGCAGTTCTTC,CASSPLRRTGGIYEQFF,TRBJ2-1,TRBV5-8,.,TRBD1
TGTGCCAGCAGCTACTCGGGAGGGGCTGGAAACACCATATATTTT,CASSYSGGAGNTIYF,TRBJ1-3,TRBV9,.,.
TGTGCCAGCAGCAGGGACAGCGTCAATGAGCAGTTCTTC,CASSRDSVNEQFF,TRBJ2-1,TRBV6-1,.,TRBD1
TGCGCCAGCAGGGGGGCGGCCTACGAGCAGTACTTC,CASRGAAYEQYF,TRBJ2-7,TRBV10-2,.,.
TGTGCCTGCCCCGCCCAGGACAGGTACTATGGCTACACCTTC,CACPAQDRYYGYTF,TRBJ1-2,TRBV30,.,TRBD1
TGTGCCAGCAGCTTGGTTCGCGGAGCTAGCACAGATACGCAGTATTTT,CASSLVRGASTDTQYF,TRBJ2-3,TRBV5-6,.,.
TGTGCCAGCAGCTTAGAAGGGCGGGGCTCCTACAATGAGCAGTTCTTC,CASSLEGRGSYNEQFF,TRBJ2-1,TRBV7-9,.,.
TGTGCCAGCAGCTGGACAAACTCTGGAAACACCATATATTTT,CASSWTNSGNTIYF,TRBJ1-3,TRBV11-1,.,.
TGTGCCAGCAGCCCGGGGGAGACCCAGTACTTC,CASSPGETQYF,TRBJ2-5,TRBV7-2,.,.
TGTGCCAGCAGTGACGGTGGACAGGGGCCTAAGCAGCCCCAGCATTTT,CASSDGGQGPKQPQHF,TRBJ1-5,TRBV6-1,.,TRBD1
TGTGCCAGCAGTTCGGCTAGCGGAACCTACGAGCAGTACTTC,CASSSASGTYEQYF,TRBJ2-7,TRBV6-5,.,TRBD2
TGTGCCAGCTCACCAGGCATCTCCTACAATGAGCAGTTCTTC,CASSPGISYNEQFF,TRBJ2-1,TRBV18,.,.
TGTGCCAGCAGCGATGGGCTGGGGAACACTGAAGCTTTCTTT,CASSDGLGNTEAFF,TRBJ1-1,TRBV2,.,.
TGTGCCAGTAGTGTACCGACAGGGCTCGGAAACACCATATATTTT,CASSVPTGLGNTIYF,TRBJ1-3,TRBV19,once,TRBD1
TGTGCCTCGGGAAGGACTAGCGGCCAAGAGACCCAGTACTTC,CASGRTSGQETQYF,TRBJ2-5,TRBV10-3,.,TRBD2
TGTGCCAGCAGCTTTCGCACTCCCTACGAGCAGTACTTC,CASSFRTPYEQYF,TRBJ2-7,TRBV5-6,.,.
TGTGCCAGCAGCCCGACAGGGGTGGCAGCCAAAAACATTCAGTACTTC,CASSPTGVAAKNIQYF,TRBJ2-4,TRBV11-1,.,TRBD1
TGTGCCAGCAGCTTCCGGGGTCGGAACAATGAGCAGTTCTTC,CASSFRGRNNEQFF,TRBJ2-1,TRBV13,.,.
TGTGCCAGCAGCTCCCGAACGACTAGCGGGGCCTACAATGAGCAGTTCTTC,CASSSRTTSGAYNEQFF,TRBJ2-1,TRBV7-6,.,TRBD2
TGTGCCAGCAGCTTGAACAGGGATAGAAACACTGAAGCTTTCTTT,CASSLNRDRNTEAFF,TRBJ1-1,TRBV5-4,.,.
TGTGCCAGCAGCGCGGGACAGGCCCAGCATTTT,CASSAGQAQHF,TRBJ1-5,TRBV7-9,few,TRBD1
TGTGCCAGCAGTGTTAGGGCGGGGGTTGCTGACGAGCAGTACTTC,CASSVRAGVADEQYF,TRBJ2-7,TRBV2,.,TRBD2
TGTGCCAGCAGTACCGGACTAGCGTACAATGAGCAGTTCTTC,CASSTGLAYNEQFF,TRBJ2-1,TRBV6-6,.,TRBD2
TGTGCCAGCAGCTTAGGTGGCAGGGCACCCGACACCGGGGAGCTGTTTTTT,CASSLGGRAPDTGELFF,TRBJ2-2,TRBV7-8,.,.
TGTGCCAGCAGTGAAAGGGACAGGGACCGTTTCCATAATTCACCCCTCCACTTT,CASSERDRDRFHNSPLHF,TRBJ1-6,TRBV25-1,.,TRBD1
TGCGCCAGCAGTGAGCCTAAACCGTTAGCGGGGGGCTACAATGAGCAGTTCTTC,CASSEPKPLAGGYNEQFF,TRBJ2-1,TRBV10-1,.,TRBD2
TGTGCCAGCAGCTTGGGGACAGTCCTTACGCCCCAGCATTTT,CASSLGTVLTPQHF,TRBJ1-5,TRBV5-6,.,.
TGTGCCAGCAGTGAATCGGGTCTCTTTGGGGCCAACGTCCTGACTTTC,CASSESGLFGANVLTF,TRBJ2-6,TRBV25-1,.,.
TGTGCCAGCAGCACCCCCGGCGGCAGGGTGTACGAGCAGTACTTC,CASSTPGGRVYEQYF,TRBJ2-7,TRBV6-5,.,.
TGTGCCAGCAGCGTAGGTGTAAGATCGGTTTACGAGCAGTACTTC,CASSVGVRSVYEQYF,TRBJ2-7,TRBV9,.,.